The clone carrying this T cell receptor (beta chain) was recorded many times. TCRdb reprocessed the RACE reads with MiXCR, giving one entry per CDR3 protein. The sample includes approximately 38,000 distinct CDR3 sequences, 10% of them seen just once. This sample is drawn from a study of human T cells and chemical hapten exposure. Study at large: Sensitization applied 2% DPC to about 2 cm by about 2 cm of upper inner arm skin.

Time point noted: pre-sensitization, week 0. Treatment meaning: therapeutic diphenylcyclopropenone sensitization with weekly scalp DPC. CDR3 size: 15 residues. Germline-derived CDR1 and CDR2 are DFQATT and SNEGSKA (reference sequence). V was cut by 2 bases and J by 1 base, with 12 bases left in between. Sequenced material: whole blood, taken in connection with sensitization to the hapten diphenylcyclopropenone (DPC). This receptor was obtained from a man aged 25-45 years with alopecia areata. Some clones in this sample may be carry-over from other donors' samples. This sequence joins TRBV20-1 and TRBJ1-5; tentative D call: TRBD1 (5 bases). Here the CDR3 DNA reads TGCAGTGCTAGAAAAACAGGTTCCAGCAATCAGCCCCAGCATTTT. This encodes CSARKTGSSNQPQHF.